This TCR beta chain is drawn from a study of cytomegalovirus exposure and HLA in healthy donors. As for the study in general: HLA-typed donors were the source of about 85 million unique TCRs held in an early data release. Assignment to the Caucasian-associated ancestry cluster applied to around 76% of the roughly 410 genotyped donors. Findings of the study overall: Data from an earlier analysis indicated that most TCR beta V segments were productive either about 87% or about 30% of the time.

Comments on this clone: As yet, its antigen is unknown.

The primer mix had 60 Vbeta and 13 Jbeta primers. Using immunoSEQ multiplex PCR, the repertoire was profiled, and TCRdb retains in-frame clones only, with some absent. The sample lists roughly 150,000 clones, 85% seen once, with roughly 2.3% in the top ten. The CDR3 has 15 residues. The V gene's germline CDR1 is MNHNY and CDR2 SVGAGI (reference sequence). V was pared by 4 bases and J by 3 bases, with 13 bases between. The sequence was obtained from a woman in her late teens or twenties in good health and CMV-seronegative. This sequence joins TRBV6-6 and TRBJ2-1; possibly TRBD2 for D (6 bases). The specimen was PBMCs. The CDR3 loop reads CASSSGLGGYNEQFF. CDR3 in DNA: TGTGCCAGCAGTTCTGGGCTGGGGGGCTACAATGAGCAGTTCTTC.